The 14 T cell receptor beta chains given below trace back to one sample, sequenced in a study of T cell responses to AZD1222 COVID-19 vaccine (dated by TCRdb to about 2021). Library generation was performed with the immunoSEQ multiplex PCR assay. The table was pulled from immuneACCESS by TCRdb, which kept in-frame rearrangements only. Such tables lose some clones; where checked, under half of the loss comes from unresolved V genes, and the rest has no known cause. This sample has tens of thousands of clones in its table, and less than 85% of those were observed once. The top ten clones comprise about 4.5% of the sample. What the time point label conveys for this sample: about 28 days (+/-7) after the second vaccine dose. The specimen comprised peripheral blood, sampled 28 days after the second AZD1222 dose. These receptors came from an adult who received the AZD1222 COVID-19 vaccine.

This rearrangement joins TRBV3-1 (or the pseudogene TRBV3-2) to TRBJ1-2, with D maybe TRBD1 (5 bases). The CDR3 totals 13 residues. The germline V gene has CDR1 LGHDT and CDR2 YNNKEL (reference sequence). V lost 0 bases to trimming and J lost 8 bases, with 10 bases between them. The CDR3 loop reads CASSQDRVGGYTF. The DNA for the CDR3 is TGTGCCAGCAGCCAAGACAGGGTCGGCGGCTACACCTTC.

V usage is TRBV6-2 or TRBV6-3 and J usage is TRBJ2-4; D might be TRBD2 (5 bases). This CDR3 comprises 17 residues. Germline V CDR1 and CDR2: MNHEY, SVGEGT. V lost 0 bases to trimming and J lost 4 bases, with 16 bases between them. This CDR3 reads CASSYSTKEREKNIQYF. The DNA for the CDR3 is TGTGCCAGCAGTTACTCGACAAAGGAGAGGGAGAAAAACATTCAGTACTTC.

The chain uses TRBV24-1 and TRBJ1-3; D unclear. Looked up from germline, CDR1 is KGHDR and CDR2 is SFDVKD. Trimming left V 3 bases short and J 4 bases short, with 9 bases between. The CDR3 runs 14 residues. CDR3 protein: CATSDPREGNTIYF. CDR3 DNA sequence: TGTGCCACCAGTGATCCGAGGGAAGGAAACACCATATATTTT.

The chain has TRBV2 and TRBJ1-5; weak D call: TRBD1 (5 bases). Trimming cost V 6 bases and J 4 bases, with 10 bases left between them. Germline assignment: CDR1 SNHLY and CDR2 FYNNEI. The CDR3 runs to 13 residues. The CDR3: CASRRGLNQPQHF. Here the CDR3 DNA reads TGTGCCAGCAGGCGGGGACTAAATCAGCCCCAGCATTTT. Full variable domain (remainder filled in from reference TRBV2 and TRBJ1-5): EPEVTQTPSHQVTQMGQEVILRCVPISNHLYFYWYRQILGQKVEFLVSFYNNEISEKSEIFDDQFSVERPDGSNFTLKIRSTKLEDSAMYFCASRRGLNQPQHFGDGTRLSIL.

The gene calls are TRBV28 and TRBJ1-4, with D tentatively TRBD1 (5 bases). Germline values: CDR1 MDHEN, CDR2 SYDVKM. Trimming removed 4 bases at V and 6 bases at J, with 18 bases between. The length of the CDR3 is 16 residues. CDR3 nucleotide sequence: TGTGCCAGCAGTTATATGGGGGATGGTAGGGATGAAAAACTGTTTTTT. Translation gives CASSYMGDGRDEKLFF.

This clone showed up just a few times. J is TRBJ2-6 and V is TRBV4-1, with 8 bases identical to TRBD1. Germline V CDR1 and CDR2: MGHRA, YSYEKL. The CDR3 loop spans 21 amino acids. V was clipped by 0 bases and J by 1 base; unmatched bases: 14. CDR3: CASSQDPMRQGIFSGANVLTF. In DNA, the CDR3 is TGCGCCAGCAGCCAAGATCCGATGCGACAGGGGATATTTTCTGGGGCCAACGTCCTGACTTTC.

In this sample, this clone turned up a few times. The CDR3 spells CASRQGATNEKLFF. For the CDR3, the DNA is TGTGCCAGCAGACAGGGGGCAACTAATGAAAAACTGTTTTTT. The chain combines TRBV2 with TRBJ1-4; 8 bases are shared with TRBD1. V lost 6 bases to trimming and J lost 0 bases; unmatched junction nucleotides: 0. The CDR3 spans 14 residues. Germline assignment: CDR1 SNHLY and CDR2 FYNNEI.

This sequence joins TRBV2 and TRBJ2-5; 8 positions agree with TRBD2. This CDR3 has 13 amino acids. Germline V gene lookup returns CDR1 SNHLY and CDR2 FYNNEI. The ends lost 5 bases at V and 5 bases at J; junction bases unmatched: 4. The CDR3 DNA is TGTGCCAGCAGTTTTAGCGGGGTGGAGACCCAGTACTTC. Its translation: CASSFSGVETQYF.

This clone was detected only a few times. This chain joins TRBV7-9 and TRBJ2-3; 7 positions agree with TRBD1. The CDR3 runs to 14 residues. V lost 5 bases to trimming and J lost 4 bases; unmatched junction nucleotides: 6. The germline CDR1 and CDR2 sequences are SEHNR and FQNEAQ (reference sequence). The CDR3 coding sequence is TGTGCCAGCAGCCACCGGGACAGTTCAGATACGCAGTATTTT. Translating it yields CASSHRDSSDTQYF.

The V call is TRBV10-2, the J call TRBJ2-1; 8 bases line up with TRBD2. CDR3 length: 14 amino acids. In germline, CDR1 is WSHSY, CDR2 SAAADI. Trimming at V came to 7 bases and at J to 5 bases, leaving 7 bases not matched to a gene. Written as DNA, the CDR3 is TGCGCCAGCAATGGCGGGAGGTCCCACAATGAGCAGTTCTTC. Translated: CASNGGRSHNEQFF.

V and J are TRBV27 and TRBJ1-2, with D tentatively TRBD1 (5 bases). Germline V lookup: CDR1 MNHEY, CDR2 SMNVEV (reference sequence). The CDR3 totals 14 residues. V gave up 2 bases and J gave up 0 bases, with 7 bases separating them. The CDR3 sequence is CASSLEGPNYGYTF. The CDR3 DNA reads TGTGCCAGCAGTTTAGAGGGACCTAACTATGGCTACACCTTC.

The rearrangement joins TRBV3-1 (or the pseudogene TRBV3-2) to TRBJ1-2; the D gene is possibly TRBD1 (5 bases). Per the germline V gene, CDR1 is LGHDT and CDR2 is YNNKEL (reference sequence). The V and J ends lost 1 base and 4 bases respectively, with 16 bases between them. This CDR3 has 16 residues. As DNA, the CDR3 is TGTGCCAGCAGCCAAGGAGTTGGGGGGTTCGGCTATGGCTACACCTTC. Its translation is CASSQGVGGFGYGYTF.

The V and J genes are TRBV5-1 and TRBJ2-3; the D is unclear. CDR3 length: 15 residues. CDR1 SGHRS and CDR2 YFSETQ come from the germline V gene. V was trimmed by 0 bases and J by 5 bases, leaving 13 bases between them. CDR3 residues: CASSLETPTLDTQYF. CDR3 nucleotide sequence: TGCGCCAGCAGCTTGGAGACCCCTACCCTAGATACGCAGTATTTT. The full variable domain, in which reference TRBV5-1 and TRBJ2-3 provide the parts outside the CDR3, is KAGVTQTPRYLIKTRGQQVTLSCSPISGHRSVSWYQQTPGQGLQFLFEYFSETQRNKGNFPGRFSGRQFSNSRSEMNVSTLELGDSALYLCASSLETPTLDTQYFGPGTRLTVL.

This chain joins TRBV4-2 and TRBJ2-3; 9 bases map to TRBD2. V was clipped by 4 bases and J by 5 bases; unmatched bases: 13. Germline values: CDR1 LGHNA, CDR2 YNFKEQ. This CDR3 region has 17 residues. The CDR3 coding sequence is TGTGCCAGCAGCCCCCATTCCCTAGCGGGGAGGGGAGATACGCAGTATTTT. Protein: CASSPHSLAGRGDTQYF.